Below are 20 T cell receptor beta chains sequenced from a single sample in a study of regulatory dendritic cells for organ transplantation. The antigens for these receptors are not known. CFSE-labeled sorted T cells met regulatory or mature dendritic cells for five to six days. Assay: immunoSEQ multiplex PCR; the TCRdb copy retains only in-frame clones and omits some. Of fewer than 8,500 clones listed, about 70% are singletons. The source material was memory CD4+ T cells from blood cultured with dendritic cells. Subset here: CD45RO+ memory T cells. The origin of the receptors is a human donor in good health.

This clone has only a few counts. The chain is built from TRBV11-2 and TRBJ2-7; 8 positions agree with TRBD1. CDR1 SGHAT and CDR2 FQNNGV come from the germline V gene. The CDR3 contains 12 residues. V was clipped by 6 bases and J by 7 bases; unmatched bases: 5. CDR3 DNA: TGTGCCAGCAGACGGACAGGGCAGGAGCAGTACTTC. The encoded protein is CASRRTGQEQYF.

About this clone itself: Other DNA sequences of this sample code for an identical CDR3. This rearrangement joins TRBV27 to TRBJ1-1, with 7 bases matching TRBD1. J lost 5 bases, V lost 6 bases, and 6 bases had no gene match. This CDR3 spans 13 amino acids. In germline, CDR1 is MNHEY, CDR2 SMNVEV (reference sequence). The CDR3, as DNA: TGTGCCAGCAGGAAAAACAGGGGAACTGAAGCTTTCTTT. Translating gives CASRKNRGTEAFF.

This chain uses TRBV18 with TRBJ2-7; 7 nucleotides match TRBD1. The CDR3 is 14 amino acids. Germline assignment: CDR1 KGHSH and CDR2 LQKENI. Trimming at V came to 3 bases and at J to 1 base, leaving 3 bases not matched to a gene. The CDR3: CASSPTGKSYEQYF. CDR3 sequence (DNA): TGTGCCAGCTCACCGACAGGGAAGTCCTACGAGCAGTACTTC.

This clone has a handful of counts. The rearrangement uses TRBV6-5 and TRBJ1-1; D is undetermined. Trimming took 7 bases from V and 4 from J, leaving 10 bases between them. CDR3 length: 12 amino acids. Germline values: CDR1 MNHEY, CDR2 SVGAGI. CDR3 sequence (DNA): TGTGCCAGCATCACTGTTGGCACTGAAGCTTTCTTT. Translated, it gives CASITVGTEAFF.

DNA of the CDR3: TGTGCCAGCCGGCGGGGGGTACGCACAGATACGCAGTATTTT. Protein sequence: CASRRGVRTDTQYF. V gene TRBV6-5 combines with J gene TRBJ2-3, with TRBD2 matching over 8 bases. The CDR3 consists of 14 residues. After removal of 8 bases from V and 1 base from J, the junction contained 5 bases not matched to a gene. Germline CDR1 reads MNHEY; CDR2 reads SVGAGI.

The chain recombines TRBV2 with TRBJ1-2; 9 nucleotides agree with TRBD1. Germline CDR1 SNHLY, CDR2 FYNNEI. V was clipped by 3 bases and J by 0 bases; unmatched bases: 2. CDR3 size: 15 residues. CDR3 protein: CASSDRDRANYGYTF. CDR3 nucleotides: TGTGCCAGCAGTGACCGGGACAGGGCTAACTATGGCTACACCTTC.

This clone was picked up one time. The genes are TRBV4-1 and TRBJ2-1; D perhaps matches TRBD2 (5 bases). The CDR3 totals 17 residues. Germline V gives CDR1 MGHRA, CDR2 YSYEKL. The V end was cut by 1 base, the J end by 0 bases, with 13 bases between. CDR3 nucleotide sequence: TGCGCCAGCAGCCAAGTAGCTAGCTCCACCTCCTACAATGAGCAGTTCTTC. This sequence encodes CASSQVASSTSYNEQFF.

This clone has a handful of counts. The rearrangement links TRBV5-1 to TRBJ1-2; weak D call: TRBD1 (6 bases). V lost 7 bases to trimming and J lost 4 bases, with 11 bases between them. The CDR3 is 12 amino acids. CDR1 and CDR2 from the germline V gene are SGHRS and YFSETQ. CDR3 DNA sequence: TGCGCCAGCTCCATGGACAGCTATGGCTACACCTTC. Its protein is CASSMDSYGYTF.

This chain uses TRBV19 with TRBJ2-7; a possible D gene is TRBD2 (5 bases). Deletions cut 4 bases from V and 0 bases from J, with 22 bases between. The CDR3 contains 18 residues. Germline assignment: CDR1 LNHDA and CDR2 SQIVND (reference sequence). The CDR3 region has the DNA TGTGCCAGTAGTAGGGTTACACCGGGATCCACTTACTCCTACGAGCAGTACTTC. Amino acid sequence: CASSRVTPGSTYSYEQYF. Variable domain in full (rest from reference TRBV19 and TRBJ2-7): DGGITQSPKYLFRKEGQNVTLSCEQNLNHDAMYWYRQDPGQGLRLIYYSQIVNDFQKGDIAEGYSVSREKKESFPLTVTSAQKNPTAFYLCASSRVTPGSTYSYEQYFGPGTRLTVT.

This chain connects TRBV27 to TRBJ1-5; 8 nucleotides agree with TRBD1. V dropped 5 bases and J dropped 5; count of bases not matched to a gene: 8. The CDR3 consists of 15 residues. Germline CDR1 and CDR2: MNHEY and SMNVEV (reference sequence). CDR3 loop: CASSQGATSYQPQHF. CDR3 coding DNA: TGTGCCAGCAGTCAGGGGGCCACTTCCTATCAGCCCCAGCATTTT.

The J gene is TRBJ2-2, the V gene TRBV6-5; TRBD1 aligns across 8 bases. This CDR3 comprises 16 residues. Germline V lookup: CDR1 MNHEY, CDR2 SVGAGI. The V gene end was trimmed by 0 bases and the J gene end by 4 bases; junction bases not matched to a gene: 4. Here the CDR3 DNA reads TGTGCCAGCAGTTACTCGGTACAGGGGGGCACCGGGGAGCTGTTTTTT. Protein product: CASSYSVQGGTGELFF.

This clone was recorded once. The chain has TRBV18 and TRBJ2-7; 11 nucleotides agree with TRBD1. Per the germline V gene, CDR1 is KGHSH and CDR2 is LQKENI. J lost 6 bases, V lost 3 bases, and 13 bases had no gene match. The CDR3 runs 17 residues. CDR3 nucleotide sequence: TGTGCCAGCTCACCCCTTTCTCCGGGACAGGGGGGCGGCGAGCAGTACTTC. Translation gives CASSPLSPGQGGGEQYF.

This chain uses TRBV6-6 with TRBJ2-1, with 9 positions matching TRBD1. CDR1 and CDR2 (germline): MNHNY, SVGAGI (reference sequence). The V segment lost 6 bases and the J segment 7 bases; nucleotides outside the gene matches: 7. The CDR3 consists of 14 residues. The CDR3 protein is CASRPGQGGNEQFF. CDR3 DNA sequence: TGTGCCAGCAGACCGGGACAGGGTGGGAATGAGCAGTTCTTC.

The genes are TRBV9 and TRBJ2-2; D may be TRBD2 (5 bases). CDR3 length equals 14 residues. Between the trimmed V and J ends, which lost 0 bases and 7 bases, there was a span of 10 bases. CDR1 is SGDLS and CDR2 is YYNGEE in the germline V gene. This chain's CDR3 is CASSVVRAGGELFF. The CDR3 DNA reads as TGTGCCAGCAGCGTAGTGAGGGCCGGCGGGGAGCTGTTTTTT.

This chain uses TRBV7-2 with TRBJ2-3; TRBD2 aligns across 10 bases. This CDR3 is built from 16 residues. J was trimmed by 1 base and V by 3 bases; bases with no gene match: 4. Germline V gene data show CDR1 as SGHTA and CDR2 as FQGNSA. CDR3 nucleotides: TGTGCCAGCAGCTTCTCTAGCGGGGGCCGCACAGATACGCAGTATTTT. Its translation: CASSFSSGGRTDTQYF.

This chain connects TRBV5-1 to TRBJ1-2; D gene ambiguous. Trimming took off 5 bases at V and 2 bases at J, with 10 bases between the two ends. This CDR3 is 13 amino acids long. CDR1 SGHRS and CDR2 YFSETQ come from the germline V gene. The CDR3 sequence is CASREAINYGYTF. As DNA, the CDR3 is TGCGCCAGCAGAGAGGCTATCAACTATGGCTACACCTTC. Complete variable domain (other parts from reference TRBV5-1 and TRBJ1-2): KAGVTQTPRYLIKTRGQQVTLSCSPISGHRSVSWYQQTPGQGLQFLFEYFSETQRNKGNFPGRFSGRQFSNSRSEMNVSTLELGDSALYLCASREAINYGYTFGSGTRLTVV.

This chain uses TRBV6-8 with TRBJ1-3; 7 positions match TRBD1. CDR1 MNHGY and CDR2 SAAAGT come from the germline V gene. The CDR3 is 16 amino acids. Germline trimming cut 1 base from V and 0 bases from J; bases unmatched to any gene: 3. This chain's CDR3 is CASSYYDRDSGNTIYF. CDR3 nucleotides: TGTGCCAGCAGTTACTATGACAGGGACTCTGGAAACACCATATATTTT.

The chain carries TRBV7-3 and TRBJ2-5; 8 nucleotides align to TRBD2. This CDR3 contains 14 residues. V shed 5 bases and J 4 bases; nucleotides not matched to a gene: 6. Germline assignment: CDR1 SGHTA and CDR2 FQGTGA. DNA of the CDR3: TGTGCCAGCAGCCCCTCGGGGGGGCGAGAGACCCAGTACTTC. The encoded protein is CASSPSGGRETQYF.

The chain is built from TRBV6-5 and TRBJ1-1; 10 bases fit TRBD1. Germline CDR1 is MNHEY and CDR2 is SVGAGI. Unmatched junction bases numbered 7, after V lost 6 bases and J lost 3 bases. The CDR3 length is 15 residues. Written as DNA, the CDR3 is TGTGCCAGCAGATCACCCGGACAGGGGGACACTGAAGCTTTCTTT. Its translation is CASRSPGQGDTEAFF.

This clone appeared a few times. V is TRBV4-2 and J is TRBJ1-1; D uncertain. The CDR3 runs 15 residues. Germline V gene data show CDR1 as LGHNA and CDR2 as YNFKEQ. Trimming stripped 0 bases from V and 1 base from J, with 9 bases between. CDR3 DNA sequence: TGTGCCAGCAGCCAAGAGAGGGTACGGAACACTGAAGCTTTCTTT. Its protein product is CASSQERVRNTEAFF.